Below, 9 T cell receptor beta chains from the same sample are listed, as sequenced in a study of T cells in Graves' hyperthyroidism and ophthalmopathy. RNA transcripts served as the template for amplifying TCR beta CDR3 regions. With the HTBI primer set, the TCR CDR3 went through a first round of RT-PCR. TCRdb passed the multiplex PCR reads through MiXCR, listing each CDR3 protein once. Counted here are 500,000 to 650,000 distinct CDR3 sequences, just under 20% occurring once; the ten biggest clones make up around 50%. The specimen sequenced was blood. The receptors were sampled from a man aged 35 to 55 with Graves' ophthalmopathy.

Concerning this clonotype: Being one base from a much bigger clone, this may be a read error. The V gene is TRBV20-1, the J gene TRBJ2-1, with TRBD2 matching over 14 bases. The CDR3 is 15 residues long. The germline gives CDR1 DFQATT, CDR2 SNEGSKA (reference sequence). For the CDR3, the DNA is TGCAATGCTACTACTGGGACTAGCGGGAGCCCCGAGCAGTTCTTC. This translates into CNATTGTSGSPEQFF.

A note on this clonotype: A read error may explain this, as a much larger clone is one base away. The gene calls are TRBV30 and TRBJ2-3, with no clear D. The CDR3 is 17 amino acids. Germline V gene lookup returns CDR1 GTSNPN and CDR2 SVGIG (reference sequence). Trimming cost V 2 bases and J 1 base, with 19 bases left between them. DNA for the CDR3: TGTGCCTGGAGTCCCCGGGTTAATAGACATGGCACAGATACGCAGTATTTT. Translating it yields CAWSPRVNRHGTDTQYF.

Ten or more counts support this clonotype. The chain couples TRBV6-1 to TRBJ1-2; 7 bases are a match to TRBD1. The V gene end was trimmed by 6 bases and the J gene end by 5 bases; junction bases not matched to a gene: 12. CDR3 size: 15 residues. CDR1 MNHNS and CDR2 SASEGT come from the germline V gene. CDR3 nucleotide sequence: TGTGCCAGCAGCCGCCGGGACAGTCAAGTTTATGGCTACACCTTC. It codes for CASSRRDSQVYGYTF.

V usage is TRBV6-1 and J usage is TRBJ1-3; weak D call: TRBD1 (6 bases). Per the germline V gene, CDR1 is MNHNS and CDR2 is SASEGT. The V and J ends lost 8 bases and 7 bases respectively, with 15 bases between them. The CDR3 has 13 amino acids. DNA for the CDR3: TGTGCCAGCGTACAGGGTTCGTGGAACACCATATATTTT. Amino acids: CASVQGSWNTIYF.

The chain has TRBV20-1 and TRBJ2-3, with D unresolved. Trimming removed 1 base at V and 1 base at J, with 9 bases between. The CDR3 runs to 14 residues. The germline V gene encodes CDR1 DFQATT and CDR2 SNEGSKA (reference sequence). The CDR3 spells CSARVAARTDTQYF. The CDR3 coding sequence is TGCAGTGCTAGAGTAGCAGCCCGCACAGATACGCAGTATTTT.

This clonotype was seen only a few times. This chain links TRBV10-3 with TRBJ2-7, with 14 nucleotides matching TRBD2. Germline V gene sequence: CDR1 ENHRY, CDR2 SYGVKD. This CDR3 is 14 amino acids long. V was pared by 8 bases and J by 5 bases, with 5 bases of the junction left unmatched. This chain's CDR3 is CAISGLAGADEQYF. The CDR3 DNA reads as TGTGCCATCTCGGGACTAGCGGGGGCGGACGAGCAGTACTTC.

The J gene is TRBJ2-7, the V gene TRBV28; 9 bases match TRBD1. With V trimmed by 5 bases and J by 0 bases, 17 bases remained unmatched. Germline V gene lookup returns CDR1 MDHEN and CDR2 SYDVKM. The CDR3 runs to 19 residues. For the CDR3, the DNA is TGTGCCAGCAGTCTCACGGGGCGGGGGACAGGGAAACCCTCCTACGAGCAGTACTTC. As protein: CASSLTGRGTGKPSYEQYF.

The V and J genes are TRBV3-1 and TRBJ2-3; D is uncertain. Looked up from germline, CDR1 is LGHDT and CDR2 is YNNKEL (reference sequence). The ends were cut back, 2 bases at V and 6 bases at J, with 6 bases in the middle. This CDR3 is 12 amino acids long. The CDR3 here is CASSQIADTQYF. Written as DNA, the CDR3 is TGTGCCAGCAGCCAAATAGCCGATACGCAGTATTTT.

This clonotype was detected many times. This chain joins TRBV5-1 and TRBJ2-3; TRBD2 aligns across 7 bases. This CDR3 is built from 14 residues. Unmatched junction bases numbered 6, after V lost 5 bases and J lost 3 bases. CDR1 is SGHRS, CDR2 YFSETQ, per germline. The CDR3: CASRSTGGTDTQYF. DNA for the CDR3: TGCGCCAGCAGGTCCACGGGAGGTACAGATACGCAGTATTTT.